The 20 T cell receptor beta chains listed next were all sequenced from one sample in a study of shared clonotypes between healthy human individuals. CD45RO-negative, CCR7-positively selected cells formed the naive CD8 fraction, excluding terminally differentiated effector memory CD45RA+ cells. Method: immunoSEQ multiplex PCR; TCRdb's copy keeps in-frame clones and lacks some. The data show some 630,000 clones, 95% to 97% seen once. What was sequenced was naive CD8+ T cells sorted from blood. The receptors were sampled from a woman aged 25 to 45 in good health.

DNA for the CDR3: TGTGCCAGCAGCACCGAGGGCAGTCTAGGCAATGAGCAGTTCTTC. This codes for CASSTEGSLGNEQFF. The rearrangement links TRBV9 to TRBJ2-1; TRBD2 is a possible D gene (5 bases). The V gene's germline CDR1 is SGDLS and CDR2 YYNGEE. This CDR3 comprises 15 residues. Trimming shortened V by 4 bases and J by 6 bases, and 17 bases separated the two germline ends.

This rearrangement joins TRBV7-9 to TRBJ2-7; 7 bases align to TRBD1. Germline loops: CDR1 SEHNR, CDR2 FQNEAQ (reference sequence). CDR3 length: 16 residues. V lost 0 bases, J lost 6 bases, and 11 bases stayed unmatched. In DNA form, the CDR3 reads TGTGCCAGCAGCTTAGCAGAGGGGGCCAGGGGGACCGAGCAGTACTTC. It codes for CASSLAEGARGTEQYF.

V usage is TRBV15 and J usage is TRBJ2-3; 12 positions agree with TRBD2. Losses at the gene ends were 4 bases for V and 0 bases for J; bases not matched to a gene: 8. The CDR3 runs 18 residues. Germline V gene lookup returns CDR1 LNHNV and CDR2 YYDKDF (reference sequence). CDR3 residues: CATSISGLAGPSTDTQYF. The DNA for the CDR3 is TGTGCCACCAGCATTTCCGGACTAGCGGGACCAAGCACAGATACGCAGTATTTT.

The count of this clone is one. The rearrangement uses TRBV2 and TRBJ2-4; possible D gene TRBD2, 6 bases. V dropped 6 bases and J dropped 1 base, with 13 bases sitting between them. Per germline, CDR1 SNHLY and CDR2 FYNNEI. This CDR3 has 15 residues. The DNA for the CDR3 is TGTGCCAGCAGGGGACTCGTCGCGGCCAAAAACATTCAGTACTTC. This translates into CASRGLVAAKNIQYF.

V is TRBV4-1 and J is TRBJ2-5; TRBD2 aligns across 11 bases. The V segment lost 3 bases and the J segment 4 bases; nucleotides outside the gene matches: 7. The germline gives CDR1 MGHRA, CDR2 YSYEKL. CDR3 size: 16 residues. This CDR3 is CASSHETSGIGETQYF. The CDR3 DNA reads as TGCGCCAGCAGCCATGAGACTAGCGGGATAGGAGAGACCCAGTACTTC.

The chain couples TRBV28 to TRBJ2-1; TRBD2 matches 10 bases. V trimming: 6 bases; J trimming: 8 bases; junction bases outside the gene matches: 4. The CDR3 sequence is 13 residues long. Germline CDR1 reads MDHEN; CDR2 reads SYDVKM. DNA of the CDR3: TGTGCCAGCAGATTTCTAGCGGGAGATGAGCAGTTCTTC. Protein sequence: CASRFLAGDEQFF.

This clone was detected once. This CDR3 reads CASSITGDGSYEQYF. The CDR3, as DNA: TGTGCCAGCAGCATAACCGGGGACGGGAGCTACGAGCAGTACTTC. The rearrangement joins TRBV9 to TRBJ2-7; tentatively, D is TRBD2 (6 bases). From germline, CDR1 is SGDLS and CDR2 YYNGEE. Trimming pared 4 bases from V and 3 bases from J, leaving 17 bases between. This CDR3 has 15 amino acids.

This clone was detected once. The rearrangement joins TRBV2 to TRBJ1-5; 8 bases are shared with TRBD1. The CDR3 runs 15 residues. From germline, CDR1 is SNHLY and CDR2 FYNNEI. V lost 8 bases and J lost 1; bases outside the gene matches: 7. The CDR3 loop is CASDRGINSNQPQHF. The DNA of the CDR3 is TGTGCCAGCGACAGGGGTATAAACAGCAATCAGCCCCAGCATTTT.

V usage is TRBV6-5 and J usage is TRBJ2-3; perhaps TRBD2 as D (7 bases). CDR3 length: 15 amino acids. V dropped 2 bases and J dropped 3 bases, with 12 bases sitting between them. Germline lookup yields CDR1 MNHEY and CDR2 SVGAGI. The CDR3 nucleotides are TGTGCCAGCAGTTACGATAGGGGGGGAACAGATACGCAGTATTTT. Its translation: CASSYDRGGTDTQYF.

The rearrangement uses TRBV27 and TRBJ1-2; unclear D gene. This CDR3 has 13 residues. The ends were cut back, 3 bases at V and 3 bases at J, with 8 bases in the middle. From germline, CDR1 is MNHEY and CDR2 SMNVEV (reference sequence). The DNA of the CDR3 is TGTGCCAGCAGTTTGGGCAACTACTATGGCTACACCTTC. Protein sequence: CASSLGNYYGYTF.

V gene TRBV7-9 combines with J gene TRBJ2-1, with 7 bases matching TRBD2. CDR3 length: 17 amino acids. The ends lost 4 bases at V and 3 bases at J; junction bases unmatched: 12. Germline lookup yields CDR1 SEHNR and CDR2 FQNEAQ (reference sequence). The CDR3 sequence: CASSSYLAGVDYNEQFF. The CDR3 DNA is TGTGCCAGCAGCTCCTACCTCGCGGGAGTAGACTACAATGAGCAGTTCTTC.

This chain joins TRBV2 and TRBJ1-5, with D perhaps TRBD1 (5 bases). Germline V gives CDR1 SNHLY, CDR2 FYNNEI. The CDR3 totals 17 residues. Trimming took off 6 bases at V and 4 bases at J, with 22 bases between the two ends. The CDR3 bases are TGTGCCAGCAGCGCGCCCGACTTGGGGCAGGGAAATCAGCCCCAGCATTTT. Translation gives CASSAPDLGQGNQPQHF.

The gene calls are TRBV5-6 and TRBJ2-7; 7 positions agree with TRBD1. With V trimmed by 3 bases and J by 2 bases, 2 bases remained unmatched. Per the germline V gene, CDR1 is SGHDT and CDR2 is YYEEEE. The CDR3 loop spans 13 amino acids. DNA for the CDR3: TGTGCCAGCAGCTCAACAGGGGCCTACGAGCAGTACTTC. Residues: CASSSTGAYEQYF. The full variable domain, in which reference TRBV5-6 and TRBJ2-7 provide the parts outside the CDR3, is DAGVTQSPTHLIKTRGQQVTLRCSPKSGHDTVSWYQQALGQGPQFIFQYYEEEERQRGNFPDRFSGHQFPNYSSELNVNALLLGDSALYLCASSSTGAYEQYFGPGTRLTVT.

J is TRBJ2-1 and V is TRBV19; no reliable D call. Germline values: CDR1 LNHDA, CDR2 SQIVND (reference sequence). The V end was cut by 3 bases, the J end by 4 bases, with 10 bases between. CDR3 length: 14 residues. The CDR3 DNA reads TGTGCCAGTAGTATGACCCCGAGTTACAATGAGCAGTTCTTC. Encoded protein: CASSMTPSYNEQFF.

As DNA, the CDR3 is TGTGCCAGCAGCGCCCAAGTGGTTACAGGGCGGAACACTGAAGCTTTCTTT. Translation: CASSAQVVTGRNTEAFF. V gene TRBV21-1 combines with J gene TRBJ1-1; the table's D call, TRBD1, has no DNA check behind it. TRBV21-1 is tagged as a pseudogene. The CDR3 totals 17 residues.

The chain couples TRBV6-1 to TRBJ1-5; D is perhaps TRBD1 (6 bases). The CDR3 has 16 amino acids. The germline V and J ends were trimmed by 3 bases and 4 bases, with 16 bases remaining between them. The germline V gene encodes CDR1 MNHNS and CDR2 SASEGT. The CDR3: CASSESAGASNQPQHF. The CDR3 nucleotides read TGTGCCAGCAGTGAGAGTGCAGGGGCCTCAAATCAGCCCCAGCATTTT.

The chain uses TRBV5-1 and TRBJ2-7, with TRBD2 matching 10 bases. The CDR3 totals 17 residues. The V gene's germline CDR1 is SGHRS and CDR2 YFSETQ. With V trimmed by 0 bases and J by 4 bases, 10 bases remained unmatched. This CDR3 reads CASSLDLAGEIGYEQYF. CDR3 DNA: TGCGCCAGCAGCTTGGATCTAGCGGGAGAGATAGGGTACGAGCAGTACTTC.

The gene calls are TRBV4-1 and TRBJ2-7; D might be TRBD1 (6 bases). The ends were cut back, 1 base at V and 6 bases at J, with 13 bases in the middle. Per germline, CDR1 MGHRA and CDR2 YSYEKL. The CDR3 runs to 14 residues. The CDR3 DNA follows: TGCGCCAGCAGCCAAGGGGGGCACCCTCGCGAGCAGTACTTC. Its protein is CASSQGGHPREQYF.

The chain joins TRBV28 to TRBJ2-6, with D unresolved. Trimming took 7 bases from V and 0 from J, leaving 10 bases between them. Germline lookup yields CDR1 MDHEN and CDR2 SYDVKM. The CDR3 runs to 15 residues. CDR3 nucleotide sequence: TGTGCCAGCATAGGACGGTACTCTGGGGCCAACGTCCTGACTTTC. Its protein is CASIGRYSGANVLTF.

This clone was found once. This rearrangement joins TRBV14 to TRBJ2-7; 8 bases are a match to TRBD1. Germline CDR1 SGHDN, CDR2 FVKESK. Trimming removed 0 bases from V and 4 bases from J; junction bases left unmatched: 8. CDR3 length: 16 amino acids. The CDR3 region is CASSQDPRTGFYEQYF. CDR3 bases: TGTGCCAGCAGCCAAGATCCGCGGACAGGGTTTTACGAGCAGTACTTC.